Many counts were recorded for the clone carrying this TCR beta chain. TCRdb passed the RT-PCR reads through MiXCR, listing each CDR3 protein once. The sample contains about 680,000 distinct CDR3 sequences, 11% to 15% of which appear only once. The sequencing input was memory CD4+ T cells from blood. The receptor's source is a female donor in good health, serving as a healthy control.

The CDR3 spells CASSQSVQRESETQYF. The CDR3 nucleotides read TGCGCCAGCAGCCAGAGCGTCCAGCGGGAGTCAGAGACCCAGTACTTC. The rearrangement uses TRBV4-3 and TRBJ2-5; TRBD2 agrees at 8 bases. This CDR3 is built from 16 residues. The germline V gene has CDR1 LGHNA and CDR2 YSLEER. V gave up 3 bases and J gave up 4 bases; unmatched junction bases: 10.